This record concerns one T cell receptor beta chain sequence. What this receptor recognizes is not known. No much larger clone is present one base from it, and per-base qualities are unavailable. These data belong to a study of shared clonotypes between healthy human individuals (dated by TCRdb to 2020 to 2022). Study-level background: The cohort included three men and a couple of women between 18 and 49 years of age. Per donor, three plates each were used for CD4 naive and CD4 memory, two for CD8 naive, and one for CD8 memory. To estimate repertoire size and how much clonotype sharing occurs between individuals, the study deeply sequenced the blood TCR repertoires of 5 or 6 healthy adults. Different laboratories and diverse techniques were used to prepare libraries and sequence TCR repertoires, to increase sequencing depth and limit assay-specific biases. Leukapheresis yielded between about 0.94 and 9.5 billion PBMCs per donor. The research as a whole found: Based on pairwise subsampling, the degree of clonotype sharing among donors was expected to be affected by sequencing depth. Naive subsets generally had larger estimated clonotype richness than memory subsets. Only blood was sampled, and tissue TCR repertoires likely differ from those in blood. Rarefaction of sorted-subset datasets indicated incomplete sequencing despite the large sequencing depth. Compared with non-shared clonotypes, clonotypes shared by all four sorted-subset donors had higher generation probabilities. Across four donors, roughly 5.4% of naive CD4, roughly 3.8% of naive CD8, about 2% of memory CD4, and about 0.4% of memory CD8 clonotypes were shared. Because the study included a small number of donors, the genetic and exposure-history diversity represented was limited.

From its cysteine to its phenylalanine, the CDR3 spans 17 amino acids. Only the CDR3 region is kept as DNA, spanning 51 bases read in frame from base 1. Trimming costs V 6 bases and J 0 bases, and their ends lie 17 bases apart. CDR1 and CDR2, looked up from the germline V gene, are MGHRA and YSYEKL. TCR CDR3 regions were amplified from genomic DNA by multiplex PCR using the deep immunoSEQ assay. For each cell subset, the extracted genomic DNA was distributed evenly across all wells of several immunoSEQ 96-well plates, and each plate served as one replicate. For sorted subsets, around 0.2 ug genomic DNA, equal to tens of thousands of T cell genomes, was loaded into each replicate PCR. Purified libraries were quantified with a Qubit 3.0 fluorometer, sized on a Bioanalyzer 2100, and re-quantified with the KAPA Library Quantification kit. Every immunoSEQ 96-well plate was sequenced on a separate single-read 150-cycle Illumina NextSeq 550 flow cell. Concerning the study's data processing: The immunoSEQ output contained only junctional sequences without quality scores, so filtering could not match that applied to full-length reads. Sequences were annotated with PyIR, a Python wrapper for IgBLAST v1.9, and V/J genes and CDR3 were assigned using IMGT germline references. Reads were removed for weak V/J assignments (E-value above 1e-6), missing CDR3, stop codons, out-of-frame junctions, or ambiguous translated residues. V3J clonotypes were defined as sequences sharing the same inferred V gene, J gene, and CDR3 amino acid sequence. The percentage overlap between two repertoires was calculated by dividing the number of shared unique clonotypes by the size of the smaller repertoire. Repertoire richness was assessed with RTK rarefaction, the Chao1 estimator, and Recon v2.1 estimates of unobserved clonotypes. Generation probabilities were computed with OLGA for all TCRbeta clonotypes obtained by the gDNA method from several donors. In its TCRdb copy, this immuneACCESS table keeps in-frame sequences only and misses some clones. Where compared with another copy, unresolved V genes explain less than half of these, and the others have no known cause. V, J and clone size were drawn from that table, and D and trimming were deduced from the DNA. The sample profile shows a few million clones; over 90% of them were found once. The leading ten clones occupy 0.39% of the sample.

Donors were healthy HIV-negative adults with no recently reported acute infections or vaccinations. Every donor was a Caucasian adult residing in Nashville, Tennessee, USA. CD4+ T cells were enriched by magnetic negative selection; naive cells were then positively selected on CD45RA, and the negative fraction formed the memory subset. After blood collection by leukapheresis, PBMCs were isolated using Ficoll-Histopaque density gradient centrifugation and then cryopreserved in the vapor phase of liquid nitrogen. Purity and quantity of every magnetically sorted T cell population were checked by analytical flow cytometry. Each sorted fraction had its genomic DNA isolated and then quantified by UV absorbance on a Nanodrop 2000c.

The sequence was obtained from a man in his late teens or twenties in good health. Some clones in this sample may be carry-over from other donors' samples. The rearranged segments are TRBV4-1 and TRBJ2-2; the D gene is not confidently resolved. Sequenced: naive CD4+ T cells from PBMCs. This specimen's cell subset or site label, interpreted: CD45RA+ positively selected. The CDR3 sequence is CASSPTAATTNTGELFF. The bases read TGCGCCAGCAGTCCTACCGCAGCGACGACGAACACCGGGGAGCTGTTTTTT.